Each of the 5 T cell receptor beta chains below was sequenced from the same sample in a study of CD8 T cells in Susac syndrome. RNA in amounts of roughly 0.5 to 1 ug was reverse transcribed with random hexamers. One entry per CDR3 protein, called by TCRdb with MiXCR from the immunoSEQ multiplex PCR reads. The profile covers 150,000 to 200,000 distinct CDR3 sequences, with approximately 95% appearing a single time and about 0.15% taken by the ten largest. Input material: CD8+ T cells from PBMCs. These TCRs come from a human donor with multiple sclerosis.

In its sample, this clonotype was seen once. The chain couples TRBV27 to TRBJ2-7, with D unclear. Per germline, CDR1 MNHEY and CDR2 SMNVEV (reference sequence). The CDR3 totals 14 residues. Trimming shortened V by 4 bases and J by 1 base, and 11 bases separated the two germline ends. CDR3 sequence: CASSSLSRSYEQYF. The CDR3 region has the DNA TGTGCCAGCAGTTCCCTCTCTAGATCCTACGAGCAGTACTTC.

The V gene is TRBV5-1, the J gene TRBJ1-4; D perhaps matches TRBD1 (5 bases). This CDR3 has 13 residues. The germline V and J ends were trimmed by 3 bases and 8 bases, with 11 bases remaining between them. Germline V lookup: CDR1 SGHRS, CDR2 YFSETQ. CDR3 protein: CASSSPDSEKLFF. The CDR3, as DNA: TGCGCCAGCAGCTCCCCCGACAGCGAAAAACTGTTTTTT.

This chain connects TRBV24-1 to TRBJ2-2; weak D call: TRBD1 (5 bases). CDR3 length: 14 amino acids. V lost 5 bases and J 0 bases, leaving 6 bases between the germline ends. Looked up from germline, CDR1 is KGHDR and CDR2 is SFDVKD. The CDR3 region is CATSGRANTGELFF. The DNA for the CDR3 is TGTGCCACCAGTGGCAGGGCGAACACCGGGGAGCTGTTTTTT.

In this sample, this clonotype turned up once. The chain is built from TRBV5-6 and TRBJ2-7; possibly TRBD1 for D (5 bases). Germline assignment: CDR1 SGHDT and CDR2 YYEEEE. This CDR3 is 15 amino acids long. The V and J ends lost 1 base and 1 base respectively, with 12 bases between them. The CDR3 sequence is CASSLTPTASYEQYF. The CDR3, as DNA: TGTGCCAGCAGCTTGACCCCGACAGCTTCCTACGAGCAGTACTTC. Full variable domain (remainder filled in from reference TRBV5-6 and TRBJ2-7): DAGVTQSPTHLIKTRGQQVTLRCSPKSGHDTVSWYQQALGQGPQFIFQYYEEEERQRGNFPDRFSGHQFPNYSSELNVNALLLGDSALYLCASSLTPTASYEQYFGPGTRLTVT.

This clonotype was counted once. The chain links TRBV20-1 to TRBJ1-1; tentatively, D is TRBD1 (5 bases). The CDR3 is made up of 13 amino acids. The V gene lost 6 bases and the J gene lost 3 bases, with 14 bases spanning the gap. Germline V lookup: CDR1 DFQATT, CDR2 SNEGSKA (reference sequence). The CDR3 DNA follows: TGCAGTGCGGACCCGGAGACAGACACTGAAGCTTTCTTT. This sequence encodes CSADPETDTEAFF.